The 14 T cell receptor beta chains below were found in one sample sequenced in a study of blood T cell repertoires in COVID-19. Data came from immunoSEQ multiplex PCR; TCRdb stores just in-frame clones and leaves some out. This sample has 150,000 to 200,000 clones, with more than 75% found just once. Material: peripheral blood. These receptor sequences come from a woman between 65 and 79 years old with COVID-19, enrolled during active disease.

This clone occurred a few times. The chain uses TRBV28 and TRBJ2-1; TRBD2 matches 8 bases. This CDR3 contains 14 residues. J lost 7 bases, V lost 6 bases, and 8 bases had no gene match. In germline, CDR1 is MDHEN, CDR2 SYDVKM. This CDR3 is CASSPFAGGNEQFF. Written as DNA, the CDR3 is TGTGCCAGCAGCCCATTCGCGGGAGGTAATGAGCAGTTCTTC.

A few counts support this clone. This sequence joins TRBV28 and TRBJ1-2, with D maybe TRBD1 (5 bases). The germline V gene encodes CDR1 MDHEN and CDR2 SYDVKM. The CDR3 loop spans 13 amino acids. Trimming stripped 6 bases from V and 4 bases from J, with 12 bases between. The CDR3 is CASSTGILYGYTF. The CDR3 region has the DNA TGTGCCAGCAGCACAGGAATCCTCTATGGCTACACCTTC.

To note about this clone: Its ends do not fully match the called genes, so a read error is possible. The V and J genes are TRBV28 and TRBJ1-5; TRBD1 matches 7 bases. Germline values: CDR1 MDHEN, CDR2 SYDVKM. The CDR3 is 14 residues long. The CDR3 sequence: CAISQGGNNQPQHF. As DNA, the CDR3 is TGTGCCATCAGTCAGGGGGGAAACAATCAGCCCCAGCATTTT.

The chain couples TRBV2 to TRBJ2-7; D is uncertain. Germline CDR1 and CDR2: SNHLY and FYNNEI. There are 14 residues in the CDR3. Trimming removed 1 base from V and 1 base from J, with 8 bases in between. The CDR3 spells CASSEGTLSYEQYF. CDR3 in DNA: TGTGCCAGCAGTGAAGGTACTCTGTCCTACGAGCAGTACTTC.

The V and J genes are TRBV7-9 and TRBJ1-1, with D unresolved. Germline V gene lookup returns CDR1 SEHNR and CDR2 FQNEAQ (reference sequence). V shed 3 bases and J shed 5 bases, with 16 bases lying between them. The CDR3 runs to 15 residues. DNA for the CDR3: TGTGCCAGCAGCTTCCAGGAGCGGGGTGGTACTGAAGCTTTCTTT. Amino acids: CASSFQERGGTEAFF.

This clone has a handful of counts. The chain employs TRBV29-1 and TRBJ2-7; the match to TRBD2 covers 8 bases. The CDR3 covers 13 residues. Germline CDR1 is SQVTM and CDR2 is ANQGSEA. V was clipped by 7 bases and J by 4 bases; unmatched bases: 9. DNA for the CDR3: TGCAGCGCCCGGGGGGGGATTGGGTACGAGCAGTACTTC. It specifies CSARGGIGYEQYF.

This sequence joins TRBV19 and TRBJ2-1; D is ambiguous. Trimming removed 2 bases at V and 8 bases at J, with 16 bases between. Germline V gene sequence: CDR1 LNHDA, CDR2 SQIVND (reference sequence). The CDR3 is made up of 15 amino acids. Here the CDR3 DNA reads TGTGCCAGTAGTATAACCGCGGCCTCACGGGATGAGCAGTTCTTC. Its translation: CASSITAASRDEQFF.

This clone showed up just once. This sequence joins TRBV5-1 and TRBJ2-7; D is undetermined. Trimming took off 0 bases at V and 3 bases at J, with 4 bases between the two ends. Germline CDR1 SGHRS, CDR2 YFSETQ. The CDR3 spans 12 residues. For the CDR3, the DNA is TGCGCCAGCAGCTTGGTGTACTACGAGCAGTACTTC. Translating it yields CASSLVYYEQYF.

Here the CDR3 DNA reads TGCAGCCCGGAATCGTCGGGACCAGGGGTGAACACTGAAGCTTTCTTT. It codes for CSPESSGPGVNTEAFF. The chain has TRBV29-1 and TRBJ1-1, with D perhaps matching TRBD1 (6 bases). The CDR3 contains 16 residues. With 8 bases removed from V and 0 bases from J, the gap between germline ends came to 22 bases. Germline V gives CDR1 SQVTM, CDR2 ANQGSEA.

J is TRBJ2-4 and V is TRBV6-5; D gene uncertain. Trimming shortened V by 5 bases and J by 3 bases, and 11 bases separated the two germline ends. CDR1 MNHEY and CDR2 SVGAGI come from the germline V gene. This CDR3 is 14 amino acids long. The CDR3 DNA is TGTGCCAGCAGTACCGTTTCGGGCAAAAACATTCAGTACTTC. Translating it yields CASSTVSGKNIQYF.

The V and J genes are TRBV3-1 (or the pseudogene TRBV3-2) and TRBJ2-7, with D possibly matching TRBD1 (7 bases). The CDR3 covers 15 residues. The germline V gene encodes CDR1 LGHDT and CDR2 YNNKEL (reference sequence). V was pared by 6 bases and J by 6 bases, with 21 bases between. The CDR3 here is CASSPSDREAGEQYF. Here the CDR3 DNA reads TGTGCCAGCAGTCCATCCGACAGGGAGGCCGGCGAGCAGTACTTC.

This clone has a single count. CDR3 bases: TGTGCCAGTAGGGGAGGAAGCTCTGGGGCCAACGTCCTGACTTTC. Translating gives CASRGGSSGANVLTF. This chain links TRBV19 with TRBJ2-6; maybe TRBD2 (6 bases). Trimming cost V 6 bases and J 0 bases, with 9 bases left between them. Per germline, CDR1 LNHDA and CDR2 SQIVND (reference sequence). This CDR3 comprises 15 residues.

This clone was counted between two and nine times. The rearrangement joins TRBV30 to TRBJ2-7; 9 bases line up with TRBD2. The CDR3 consists of 13 residues. V trimming: 8 bases; J trimming: 5 bases; junction bases outside the gene matches: 10. Per germline, CDR1 GTSNPN and CDR2 SVGIG (reference sequence). This chain's CDR3 is CARAGAGGDEQYF. Written as DNA, the CDR3 is TGTGCCCGGGCAGGAGCGGGAGGCGACGAGCAGTACTTC.

The rearrangement uses TRBV2 and TRBJ1-1; 8 bases are a match to TRBD1. The CDR3 covers 14 residues. With 5 bases clipped from V and 3 bases from J, the junction kept 5 bases outside the gene matches. Germline loops: CDR1 SNHLY, CDR2 FYNNEI. CDR3 DNA sequence: TGTGCCAGCAGTACTGACAGGGGATACACTGAAGCTTTCTTT. It codes for CASSTDRGYTEAFF.